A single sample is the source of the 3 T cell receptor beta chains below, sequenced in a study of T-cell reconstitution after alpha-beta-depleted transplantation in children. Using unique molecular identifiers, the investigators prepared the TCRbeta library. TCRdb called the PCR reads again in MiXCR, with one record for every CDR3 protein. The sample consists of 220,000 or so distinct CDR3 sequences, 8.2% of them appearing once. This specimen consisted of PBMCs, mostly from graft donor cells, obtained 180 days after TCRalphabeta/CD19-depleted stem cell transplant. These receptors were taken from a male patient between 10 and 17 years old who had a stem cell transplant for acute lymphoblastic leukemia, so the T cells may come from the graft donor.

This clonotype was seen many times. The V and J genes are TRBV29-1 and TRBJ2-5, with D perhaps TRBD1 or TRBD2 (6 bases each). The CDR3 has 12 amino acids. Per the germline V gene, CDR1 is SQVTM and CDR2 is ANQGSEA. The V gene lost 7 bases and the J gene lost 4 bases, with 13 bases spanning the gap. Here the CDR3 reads CSGLRGRETQYF. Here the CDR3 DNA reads TGCAGCGGCCTCCGGGGGCGAGAGACCCAGTACTTC. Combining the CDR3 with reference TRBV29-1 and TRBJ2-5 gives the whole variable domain SAVISQKPSRDICQRGTSLTIQCQVDSQVTMMFWYRQQPGQSLTLIATANQGSEATYESGFVIDKFPISRPNLTFSTLTVSNMSPEDSSIYLCSGLRGRETQYFGPGTRLLVL.

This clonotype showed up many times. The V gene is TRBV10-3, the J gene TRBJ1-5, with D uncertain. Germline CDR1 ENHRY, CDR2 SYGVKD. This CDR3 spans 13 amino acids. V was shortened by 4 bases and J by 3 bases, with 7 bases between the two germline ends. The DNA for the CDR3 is TGTGCCATCAGTGTGGACTTCAATCAGCCCCAGCATTTT. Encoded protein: CAISVDFNQPQHF.

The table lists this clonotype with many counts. The CDR3 DNA reads TGCAGTGCTAGATTGACGGCAGACTTTAGCGGTTCACCCCTCCACTTT. Translation gives CSARLTADFSGSPLHF. The chain has TRBV20-1 and TRBJ1-6; no clear D. The germline V gene has CDR1 DFQATT and CDR2 SNEGSKA (reference sequence). The length of the CDR3 is 16 residues. With 2 bases removed from V and 9 bases from J, the gap between germline ends came to 20 bases.